The clone carrying this T cell receptor (beta chain) was picked up many times. The length of the CDR3 is 12 residues. Trimming removed 2 bases from V and 8 bases from J, with 9 bases in between. The V gene's germline CDR1 is MNHEY and CDR2 SMNVEV (reference sequence). TCRdb re-clonotyped the PCR reads via MiXCR. This table holds about 39,000 clones, approximately 20% found once. Each patient went into thyroid surgery without having received any treatment. The entry originates in a study of metastatic and nonmetastatic thyroid tumors. About the research overall: Across peripheral blood and tumor or nodule tissue samples taken from malignant and benign thyroid patients, the repertoires were compared with one another.

The specimen was tumor tissue. This chain connects TRBV27 to TRBJ1-2; D might be TRBD1 (5 bases). The clonotype comes from a female donor with papillary thyroid cancer or a benign thyroid nodule (not recorded which). Some clones in this sample may be carry-over from other donors' samples. CDR3 region: CASSLGGVGYTF. CDR3 DNA: TGTGCCAGCAGTTTAGGAGGGGTCGGCTACACCTTC.